The clone carrying this TCR beta chain came up a few times. Its antigen is still unknown. The sample carries other DNA sequences with the same CDR3. This sample is drawn from a study of beta chain features in type 1 diabetes. The overall study: When patients were set against healthy donors, age, gender and cell yields were similar.

The CDR3 contains 12 residues. Germline CDR1 and CDR2: SEHNR and FQNEAQ (reference sequence). Trimming pared 1 base from V and 8 bases from J, leaving 8 bases between. Every isolated RNA sample was fully reverse transcribed, so sequencing captured expressed TCRB transcripts. Generated by immunoSEQ multiplex PCR, the TCRdb table keeps only in-frame clones and is missing some. The sample includes around 130,000 clones, around 10% seen only once; the top ten take 0.6% to 0.9%. Notes on the study in general: All four CD4+ subsets of Type 1 diabetes patients contained TCRB CDR3s that were moderately but significantly shorter.

V is TRBV7-9 and J is TRBJ1-2, with D maybe TRBD1 (5 bases). Sequenced input: central memory CD4+ T cells from blood. The TCR was taken from a man aged 30 to 39 with type 1 diabetes. DNA for the CDR3: TGTGCCAGCAGCTTAGAGGGGTACGGCTACACCTTC. As protein: CASSLEGYGYTF.